The 26 T cell receptor beta chains listed next were all sequenced from one sample in a study of low-dose radiotherapy and immunotherapy resistance in tumors. Sample time point: after trial treatment. Treatment denoted: LDRT plus nivolumab, ipilimumab, low-dose cyclophosphamide and aspirin (RACIN trial). TRAV- and TRBV-specific primers, spanning alpha and beta chains, primed first-strand cDNA. It was with a constant-region primer and a V-primer adapter that TCRs were amplified over around 18 PCR cycles. TCRdb reprocessed the reads via MiXCR and lists one record per CDR3 protein. In the table there are some 94,000 distinct CDR3 sequences, about 20% of which are singletons. Sequencing was performed on PBMCs, taken after low-dose radiotherapy plus immunotherapy. The receptors come from a female donor with ovarian cancer.

Regarding this clonotype: This may come from a read error, since a much larger clone is one base off. The chain combines TRBV7-2 with TRBJ2-1; D gene ambiguous. Trimming stripped 5 bases from V and 5 bases from J, with 10 bases between. The V gene's germline CDR1 is SGHTA and CDR2 FQGNSA. The CDR3 has 13 residues. CDR3 residues: CASSPRKDNEQFF. CDR3 sequence (DNA): TGTGCCAGCAGCCCTAGGAAGGACAATGAGCAGTTCTTC.

There are a few counts of this clonotype. This chain connects TRBV6-8 to TRBJ2-7; TRBD2 agrees at 7 bases. In germline, CDR1 is MNHGY, CDR2 SAAAGT. The CDR3 is 11 residues long. Trimming took 6 bases from V and 7 from J; bases not matched to a gene: 3. The CDR3 DNA reads as TGTGCCAGCAGGGGGGGGTGGGAGCAGTACTTC. Its protein is CASRGGWEQYF.

The sample holds a few counts of this clonotype. The chain links TRBV18 to TRBJ1-6; 10 nucleotides agree with TRBD1. CDR1 KGHSH and CDR2 LQKENI come from the germline V gene. Trimming removed 5 bases from V and 9 bases from J; junction bases left unmatched: 10. The CDR3 extends over 16 amino acids. The CDR3 is CASSTSGQGIGSPLHF. The CDR3 DNA reads as TGTGCCAGCTCAACCTCGGGACAGGGGATCGGTTCACCCCTCCACTTT.

At least ten counts were recorded for this clonotype. The rearrangement joins TRBV6-6 to TRBJ2-7, with unresolved D. Deletions cut 5 bases from V and 4 bases from J, with 15 bases between. Germline CDR1 is MNHNY and CDR2 is SVGAGI (reference sequence). The CDR3 sequence is 14 residues long. CDR3 in amino acids: CASSKIPESYEQYF. In DNA, the CDR3 is TGTGCCAGCAGTAAAATTCCCGAATCTTACGAGCAGTACTTC.

There are a few counts of this clonotype. The chain joins TRBV5-5 to TRBJ2-1, with unresolved D. In germline, CDR1 is SGHKS, CDR2 YYEKEE (reference sequence). This CDR3 region has 14 residues. V was cut by 0 bases and J by 8 bases, with 12 bases left in between. CDR3 loop: CASSLVGRADEQFF. The CDR3 DNA is TGTGCCAGCAGCTTGGTGGGCCGGGCGGATGAGCAGTTCTTC.

This clonotype was observed a handful of times. The rearrangement links TRBV30 to TRBJ2-4; perhaps D is TRBD1 or TRBD2 (6 bases each). V was shortened by 3 bases and J by 8 bases, with 17 bases between the two germline ends. The CDR3 spans 14 residues. The germline gives CDR1 GTSNPN, CDR2 SVGIG (reference sequence). This CDR3 is CAWRGGLGRDIQYF. The CDR3 DNA follows: TGTGCCTGGAGGGGGGGCCTAGGGCGGGACATTCAGTACTTC. Full variable domain (outside the CDR3, taken from reference TRBV30 and TRBJ2-4): SQTIHQWPATLVQPVGSPLSLECTVEGTSNPNLYWYRQAAGRGLQLLFYSVGIGQISSEVPQNLSASRPQDRQFILSSKKLLLSDSGFYLCAWRGGLGRDIQYFGAGTRLSVL.

This clonotype was observed a few times. Being one base from a much bigger clone, this may be a read error. The chain recombines TRBV30 with TRBJ2-7, with a weak D call TRBD2 (5 bases). The CDR3 totals 13 residues. CDR1 is GTSNPN and CDR2 is SVGIG in the germline V gene (reference sequence). The DNA for the CDR3 is TGTGCCTGGAGTGTACTGGGGTCCGGGGAGCAGTGCTTC. Amino acids: CAWSVLGSGEQCF.

This clonotype was observed at least ten times. The chain links TRBV4-2 to TRBJ2-3, with D possibly matching TRBD2 (6 bases). Germline CDR1 is LGHNA and CDR2 is YNFKEQ. The CDR3 sequence is 18 residues long. Deletions cut 1 base from V and 4 bases from J, with 21 bases between. The CDR3 reads CASSQGTNGGEVSDTQYF. The CDR3 bases are TGTGCCAGCAGCCAAGGGACGAATGGTGGGGAGGTGTCAGATACGCAGTATTTT.

A note on this clonotype: It is likely a read error: a sequence one base away is far more abundant. The chain has TRBV18 and TRBJ2-1, with D unclear. Per the germline V gene, CDR1 is KGHSH and CDR2 is LQKENI. Trimming stripped 1 base from V and 10 bases from J, with 17 bases between. This CDR3 contains 15 residues. CDR3 DNA: TGTGCCAGCTCACCACTAGGCAGCTTACCCTACGAGCAGTTCTTC. Amino acids: CASSPLGSLPYEQFF. Supplemented by reference TRBV18 and TRBJ2-1, the full variable domain reads NAGVMQNPRHLVRRRGQEARLRCSPMKGHSHVYWYRQLPEEGLKFMVYLQKENIIDESGMPKERFSAEFPKEGPSILRIQQVVRGDSAAYFCASSPLGSLPYEQFFGPGTRLTVL.

This clonotype has a count of ten or more. The CDR3 loop is CSARDTVRGVGGQYF. CDR3 nucleotides: TGCAGTGCTAGAGACACGGTCAGGGGGGTAGGAGGGCAGTACTTC. The rearrangement uses TRBV20-1 and TRBJ2-7; D possibly corresponds to TRBD1 (7 bases). This CDR3 region has 15 residues. CDR1 and CDR2 from the germline V gene are DFQATT and SNEGSKA (reference sequence). Trimming removed 0 bases at V and 9 bases at J, with 21 bases between.

This clonotype showed up many times. In DNA form, the CDR3 reads TGTGCCAGCTCACCAGTGACTAGCGGGGGGGTTTCCTACAATGAGCAGTTCTTC. It encodes CASSPVTSGGVSYNEQFF. This rearrangement joins TRBV18 to TRBJ2-1; 14 nucleotides match TRBD2. Per germline, CDR1 KGHSH and CDR2 LQKENI. V dropped 2 bases and J dropped 1; count of bases not matched to a gene: 4. The CDR3 spans 18 residues.

About this clonotype: This is likely an artifact of a read error, given a far larger clone one base away. This rearrangement joins TRBV6-1 to TRBJ2-7; D remains ambiguous. V was trimmed by 9 bases and J by 4 bases, leaving 22 bases between them. Germline CDR1 is MNHNS and CDR2 is SASEGT. This CDR3 contains 15 residues. The CDR3 reads CARSWSRAPPYEQYF. CDR3 DNA sequence: TGTGCCAGAAGTTGGTCTAGGGCGCCTCCGTACGAGCAGTACTTC.

This clonotype was picked up many times. The chain couples TRBV5-1 to TRBJ2-1; D perhaps matches TRBD2 (6 bases). Germline V gene data show CDR1 as SGHRS and CDR2 as YFSETQ. V lost 4 bases to trimming and J lost 0 bases, with 17 bases between them. CDR3 length equals 17 residues. CDR3 protein: CASSGKTGESSYNEQFF. As DNA, the CDR3 is TGCGCCAGCAGCGGAAAGACGGGGGAGAGCTCCTACAATGAGCAGTTCTTC.

To note about this clonotype: This likely came from a read error, as a far larger clone is one base away. The chain recombines TRBV6-4 with TRBJ2-3, with D possibly matching TRBD1 (5 bases). The germline V and J ends were trimmed by 5 bases and 6 bases, with 24 bases remaining between them. CDR3 length: 17 residues. Germline V gene lookup returns CDR1 MRHNA and CDR2 SNTAGT. CDR3 sequence: CASSPATGLVGLDTQYF. The CDR3 DNA reads TGTGCCAGCAGTCCCGCCACAGGTTTGGTTGGTCTGGATACGCAGTATTTT.

This clonotype occurred many times. V is TRBV3-1 and J is TRBJ2-2, with no clear D. Germline lookup yields CDR1 LGHDT and CDR2 YNNKEL (reference sequence). V shed 4 bases and J shed 5 bases, with 17 bases lying between them. CDR3 length equals 16 residues. The CDR3 coding sequence is TGTGCCAGCAGCCCCTCGACCCAAGTGGGGACCGGGGAGCTGTTTTTT. Amino acid sequence: CASSPSTQVGTGELFF.

This clonotype was counted at least ten times. The V and J genes are TRBV3-1 and TRBJ2-2; the D call may be TRBD1 or TRBD2 (6 bases each). The V gene's germline CDR1 is LGHDT and CDR2 YNNKEL (reference sequence). The CDR3 runs to 16 residues. Trimming removed 1 base at V and 4 bases at J, with 13 bases between. The CDR3 loop reads CASSQVPGAGTGELFF. CDR3 in DNA: TGTGCCAGCAGCCAAGTTCCGGGGGCAGGCACCGGGGAGCTGTTTTTT.

The V and J genes are TRBV2 and TRBJ1-4; D call uncertain. Trimming shortened V by 5 bases and J by 7 bases, and 14 bases separated the two germline ends. Germline V CDR1 and CDR2: SNHLY, FYNNEI. CDR3 size: 14 residues. CDR3 nucleotides: TGTGCCAGCAGTAACGGATGGGCGAGTGAAAAACTGTTTTTT. Encoded protein: CASSNGWASEKLFF.

By share, this clonotype counts as medium-sized (0.01 to 0.1%). The CDR3 DNA sequence: TGTGCCAGCAGCCCAGACCCGAGCTCCTACGAGCAGTACTTC. This encodes CASSPDPSSYEQYF. This chain joins TRBV5-4 and TRBJ2-7; D is uncertain. The length of the CDR3 is 14 residues. Germline assignment: CDR1 SGHNT and CDR2 YYREEE (reference sequence). V lost 4 bases and J lost 0, with 11 bases in between.

This clonotype came up many times. The chain uses TRBV5-4 and TRBJ2-7, with D perhaps matching TRBD2 (5 bases). V was trimmed by 0 bases and J by 0 bases, leaving 13 bases between them. Germline values: CDR1 SGHNT, CDR2 YYREEE (reference sequence). The CDR3 runs 16 residues. CDR3 nucleotides: TGTGCCAGCAGCTTGGCCGCGGGTAAGAGCTCCTACGAGCAGTACTTC. Protein: CASSLAAGKSSYEQYF.

This clonotype has just one count. The J gene is TRBJ1-5, the V gene TRBV30; D not resolved. Trimming left V 6 bases short and J 6 bases short, with 12 bases between. The CDR3 is 12 amino acids. Germline-derived CDR1 and CDR2 are GTSNPN and SVGIG (reference sequence). CDR3 loop: CACSPGSQPQHF. In DNA form, the CDR3 reads TGTGCCTGCTCCCCCGGCTCTCAGCCCCAGCATTTT.

The sample holds a few counts of this clonotype. This rearrangement joins TRBV5-6 to TRBJ1-5, with a weak D call TRBD1 (5 bases). From germline, CDR1 is SGHDT and CDR2 YYEEEE. The CDR3 extends over 13 amino acids. Trimming removed 4 bases at V and 4 bases at J, with 9 bases between. The DNA of the CDR3 is TGTGCCAGCAGCAGGGGTGCTAATCAGCCCCAGCATTTT. As protein: CASSRGANQPQHF.

This clonotype was counted at least ten times. The chain recombines TRBV19 with TRBJ2-3, with D possibly TRBD1 on 6 matching bases. This CDR3 has 16 amino acids. The V end was cut by 5 bases, the J end by 0 bases, with 15 bases between. In germline, CDR1 is LNHDA, CDR2 SQIVND (reference sequence). The CDR3 reads CASSPDRTASTDTQYF. The DNA of the CDR3 is TGTGCCAGTAGTCCCGACCGGACAGCTAGCACAGATACGCAGTATTTT.

Concerning this clonotype: A single base separates this from a much larger clone, so it may be a read error. The V and J genes are TRBV5-5 and TRBJ2-1; TRBD2 matches 7 bases. This CDR3 contains 16 residues. The germline V gene encodes CDR1 SGHKS and CDR2 YYEKEE (reference sequence). The CDR3 bases are TGTGCCAGCAGCTTGCCTCTAGCGGACTCCTACAAGGAGCAGTTCTTC. Translated: CASSLPLADSYKEQFF.

The V call is TRBV7-8, the J call TRBJ1-1; D might be TRBD1 (5 bases). Germline values: CDR1 SGHVS, CDR2 FQNEAQ. Trimming took 2 bases from V and 0 from J, leaving 10 bases between them. The CDR3 is 15 residues long. CDR3 protein: CASSLPGVVNTEAFF. In nucleotides, the CDR3 is TGTGCCAGCAGCTTACCGGGGGTTGTGAACACTGAAGCTTTCTTT.

This clonotype has ten or more counts. The chain combines TRBV18 with TRBJ2-5; no reliable D call. V was shortened by 4 bases and J by 2 bases, with 11 bases between the two germline ends. Germline loops: CDR1 KGHSH, CDR2 LQKENI. CDR3 length: 14 amino acids. The DNA for the CDR3 is TGTGCCAGCTCACAGGCGCCCGGGCAAGAGACCCAGTACTTC. Residues: CASSQAPGQETQYF. The whole variable domain, filled in from reference TRBV18 and TRBJ2-5, reads NAGVMQNPRHLVRRRGQEARLRCSPMKGHSHVYWYRQLPEEGLKFMVYLQKENIIDESGMPKERFSAEFPKEGPSILRIQQVVRGDSAAYFCASSQAPGQETQYFGPGTRLLVL.

Many counts were recorded for this clonotype. The chain recombines TRBV28 with TRBJ2-1; 11 bases map to TRBD2. Germline values: CDR1 MDHEN, CDR2 SYDVKM. J lost 4 bases, V lost 5 bases, and 4 bases had no gene match. This CDR3 has 15 residues. The CDR3 sequence: CASSIAGGPYNEQFF. CDR3 sequence (DNA): TGTGCCAGCAGTATAGCGGGGGGGCCTTACAATGAGCAGTTCTTC.